These T cell receptor beta chains were read from a single sample in a study of blood T cells in healthy people across ages. TCRdb re-called the 5' RACE reads through MiXCR, storing one row per CDR3 protein. The table has around 1,500,000 distinct CDR3 sequences, roughly 27% seen once. Sequences were obtained from blood. The receptors were gathered from a woman aged 30 to 39 in good health. CDR3s include the opening cysteine and the closing phenylalanine or tryptophan. Fields, in order: CDR3 protein, CDR3 DNA, D gene, J gene, V gene, clone size. The D gene is left open where the match is weak. Clone size, where shown, is once, few, many, or a class for clones that have expanded.

CASSLDREVNGYTF	TGCGCCAGCAGCTTGGACAGGGAAGTAAATGGCTACACCTTC	-	TRBJ1-2	TRBV5-1	few
CASISGALSGANVLTF	TGTGCCAGCATCTCCGGGGCCCTCTCTGGGGCCAACGTCCTGACTTTC	-	TRBJ2-6	TRBV6-6	few
CASSPPGQISQETQYF	TGTGCCAGCAGCCCTCCGGGACAGATTTCTCAAGAGACCCAGTACTTC	TRBD1	TRBJ2-5	TRBV9	-
CASSENRDFNVRTF	TGTGCCAGCAGTGAGAACCGGGATTTCAACGTCCGGACTTTC	-	TRBJ2-6	TRBV12-3/TRBV12-4	-
CASSYWAGGSYEQYF	TGTGCCAGCAGTTACTGGGCGGGAGGTTCCTACGAGCAGTACTTC	TRBD2	TRBJ2-7	TRBV6-2/TRBV6-3	-
CASSLDQPPYEQYF	TGCGCCAGCAGCTTGGACCAGCCACCCTACGAGCAGTACTTC	-	TRBJ2-7	TRBV5-1	-
CSVANRAAYEQYF	TGCAGCGTTGCAAACAGGGCGGCCTACGAGCAGTACTTC	-	TRBJ2-7	TRBV29-1	few
CASRPGQGELENTEAFF	TGCGCCAGCAGACCCGGACAGGGCGAACTTGAGAACACTGAAGCTTTCTTT	TRBD1	TRBJ1-1	TRBV4-1	-
CASSQGLDPSYEQYF	TGCGCCAGCAGCCAAGGTCTAGACCCTTCCTACGAGCAGTACTTC	-	TRBJ2-7	TRBV4-3	many
CATKRGQGTSGHTF	TGTGCCACGAAACGGGGACAGGGAACGAGTGGCCACACCTTC	TRBD1	TRBJ1-2	TRBV12-3/TRBV12-4	few
CSARQGGTQYF	TGCAGTGCTAGACAGGGGGGGACCCAGTACTTC	-	TRBJ2-5	TRBV20-1	few